This TCR beta chain was retrieved from a study of T cells after yellow fever vaccination. Germline V gives CDR1 LNHDA, CDR2 SQIVND (reference sequence). The CDR3 totals 12 residues. V was shortened by 5 bases and J by 6 bases, with 10 bases between the two germline ends. Via MiXCR, TCRdb re-called the 5' RACE reads, giving one row per CDR3 protein. The sample records approximately 610,000 distinct CDR3 sequences, about a sixth being singletons. J is TRBJ1-1 and V is TRBV19, with D possibly matching TRBD1 (6 bases). The sample here was PBMCs, taken roughly 5 days after the first yellow fever vaccination. The receptor was isolated from a man aged 18-30 years who received the YFV17D yellow fever vaccine. CDR3 coding DNA: TGTGCCAGTAGTCCGTGGACAGCTGAAGCTTTCTTT. Residues: CASSPWTAEAFF.